This TCR beta chain comes out of a study of blood T cell repertoires in COVID-19. Study background: The study drew acute and convalescent COVID-19 samples from the United States, Italy and Spain. From T cells, B-cell-depleted T cells, or PBMCs came the material, which was cDNA or gDNA.

Original processing methods: Nucleated cell number was recorded as an estimate derived from reference gene primer amplification. TCRdb's table, derived via immunoSEQ multiplex PCR, lists solely in-frame clones and lacks some. V and J calls and clone size are those listed in that table; D and trimming were worked out from the DNA. This sample carries 200,000 to 250,000 clones, around four fifths of them seen once, and the ten largest clones take about a sixth. Material for sequencing was peripheral blood. This TCR was recovered from a woman of 80 years or more with active or convalescent COVID-19.

The CDR3 reads CASSEEGGGETQYF. The DNA for the CDR3 is TGTGCCAGCAGTGAAGAGGGCGGGGGAGAGACCCAGTACTTC. J is TRBJ2-5 and V is TRBV2, with 7 bases lining up with TRBD2. Trimming cost V 1 base and J 4 bases; bases outside gene matches: 3. The CDR3 has 14 amino acids. Germline loops: CDR1 SNHLY, CDR2 FYNNEI.